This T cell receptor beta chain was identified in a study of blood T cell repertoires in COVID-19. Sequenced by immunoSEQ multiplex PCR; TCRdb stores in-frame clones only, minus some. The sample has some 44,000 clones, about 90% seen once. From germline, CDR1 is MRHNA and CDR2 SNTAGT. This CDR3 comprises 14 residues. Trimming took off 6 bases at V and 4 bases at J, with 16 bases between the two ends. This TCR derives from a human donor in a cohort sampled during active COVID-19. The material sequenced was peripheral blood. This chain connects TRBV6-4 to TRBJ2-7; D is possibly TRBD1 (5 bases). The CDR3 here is CASRIQETVYEQYF. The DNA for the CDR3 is TGTGCCAGCAGGATACAGGAGACCGTGTACGAGCAGTACTTC.